Included here is one T cell receptor beta chain sequence, with context. What it binds is not known. The data were obtained in a study of breast tumors, draining lymph nodes, adjacent tissues. Notes on the study in general: Most tumor T cells seemingly derive from lymph node, then expand in tumor.

CDR1 is SQVTM, CDR2 ANQGSEA, per germline. CDR3 length: 18 amino acids. Trimming cost V 1 base and J 3 bases; bases outside gene matches: 10. TCRdb redid the calling of the multiplex PCR reads with MiXCR, one entry per CDR3 protein. This sample has about 180,000 distinct CDR3 sequences, with about 33% found just once. Breast cancer patients provided tissue from their axillary draining lymph nodes. The V and J genes are TRBV29-1 and TRBJ2-2; 11 bases map to TRBD2. Sequencing was done on a sample of axillary lymph node tissue. The sequence derives from a female donor with breast cancer. Some clones in this sample may be carry-over from other donors' samples. The CDR3 here is CSVEVAGGPASYTGELFF. CDR3 DNA sequence: TGCAGCGTTGAAGTAGCGGGGGGGCCCGCCAGCTACACCGGGGAGCTGTTTTTT.